This TCR beta chain was sequenced in a study of T cell responses to AZD1222 COVID-19 vaccine. As to this clone: Its antigen is as yet unknown.

The study, taken as a whole, reports: Only 5 or 6 people who got AZD1222 tested seropositive at baseline.

This CDR3 has 14 amino acids. The germline V gene has CDR1 MNHEY and CDR2 SVGAGI. The V segment lost 4 bases and the J segment 3 bases; nucleotides outside the gene matches: 5. Clones were sequenced by immunoSEQ multiplex PCR, and TCRdb holds only the in-frame ones, with some missing. The top ten hold roughly 4.2% of the sample, which has some 97,000 clones, around 87% seen once. This specimen consisted of peripheral blood, obtained on day 0 of MenACWY control vaccination. The sequence came from an adult in good health. V is TRBV6-5 and J is TRBJ1-2; 7 bases align to TRBD1. CDR3 nucleotide sequence: TGTGCCAGCAGTTTGGTCGGGACAGACTATGGCTACACCTTC. Protein: CASSLVGTDYGYTF.